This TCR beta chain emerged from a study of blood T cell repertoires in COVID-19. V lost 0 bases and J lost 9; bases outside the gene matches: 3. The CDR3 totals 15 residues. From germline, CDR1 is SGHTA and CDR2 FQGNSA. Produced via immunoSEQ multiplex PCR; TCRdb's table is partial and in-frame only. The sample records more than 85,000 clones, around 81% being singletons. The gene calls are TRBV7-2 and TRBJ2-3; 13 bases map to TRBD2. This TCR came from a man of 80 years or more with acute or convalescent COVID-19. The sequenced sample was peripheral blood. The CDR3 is CASSLAGTSGKTQYF. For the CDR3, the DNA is TGTGCCAGCAGCTTAGCGGGGACTAGCGGGAAAACGCAGTATTTT.